Below are 18 T cell receptor beta chains sequenced from a single sample in a study of blood T cell repertoires in COVID-19. The assay was immunoSEQ multiplex PCR, and TCRdb's table has in-frame clones only and misses some. The sample lists roughly 150,000 clones, about nine tenths occurring once. The sequencing sample was made of PBMCs or T cells enriched from blood (not recorded which). Receptor source: a middle-aged man who had recovered from COVID-19.

The chain combines TRBV20-1 with TRBJ1-1; 7 bases are a match to TRBD1. The germline gives CDR1 DFQATT, CDR2 SNEGSKA (reference sequence). CDR3 length: 15 residues. Trimming at V came to 3 bases and at J to 1 base, leaving 8 bases not matched to a gene. CDR3 sequence reads: CSASSPGDRNTEAFF. As DNA, the CDR3 is TGCAGTGCTAGTTCCCCCGGGGACAGGAACACTGAAGCTTTCTTT.

The chain combines TRBV5-1 with TRBJ1-3; D call uncertain. The CDR3 is made up of 14 amino acids. CDR1 and CDR2 from the germline V gene are SGHRS and YFSETQ. V was trimmed by 1 base and J by 1 base, leaving 6 bases between them. DNA of the CDR3: TGCGCCAGCAGCTTGAGCGTTTCTGGAAACACCATATATTTT. Translating gives CASSLSVSGNTIYF.

This clone has just a few counts. The V call is TRBV28, the J call TRBJ1-5; 11 nucleotides align to TRBD1. This CDR3 comprises 15 residues. After removal of 5 bases from V and 5 bases from J, the junction contained 5 bases not matched to a gene. The germline V gene has CDR1 MDHEN and CDR2 SYDVKM. CDR3 residues: CASSREGQGDQPQHF. The CDR3 nucleotides are TGTGCCAGCAGTCGAGAGGGACAGGGGGATCAGCCCCAGCATTTT.

This clone was observed once. The chain recombines TRBV28 with TRBJ2-3; TRBD2 matches at 12 bases. The length of the CDR3 is 15 residues. The V and J ends lost 5 bases and 2 bases, in that order; junction bases with no gene match: 2. Germline V gene data show CDR1 as MDHEN and CDR2 as SYDVKM. The CDR3 sequence is CASSPSGGATDTQYF. Here the CDR3 DNA reads TGTGCCAGCAGTCCTAGCGGGGGGGCCACAGATACGCAGTATTTT.

In this sample, this clone turned up a few times. V and J are TRBV5-7 and TRBJ2-5; 7 bases match TRBD1. TRBV5-7 belongs to the ORF category, with a function that is uncertain. This CDR3 contains 15 residues. V lost 3 bases to trimming and J lost 2 bases; unmatched junction nucleotides: 7. The CDR3 DNA sequence: TGTGCCAGCAGCTGGGACAGTTTCCCTCAAGAGACCCAGTACTTC. Encoded protein: CASSWDSFPQETQYF.

This sequence joins TRBV29-1 and TRBJ2-7; D is perhaps TRBD1 (6 bases). Trimming pared 1 base from V and 3 bases from J, leaving 10 bases between. The CDR3 spans 13 residues. Germline loops: CDR1 SQVTM, CDR2 ANQGSEA. The CDR3, as DNA: TGCAGCGTTGAAGCACAGGGTGGCTACGAGCAGTACTTC. Translation: CSVEAQGGYEQYF.

Only one count was recorded for this clone. The chain combines TRBV5-1 with TRBJ2-5; TRBD2 matches at 11 bases. The CDR3 length is 15 residues. Losses at the gene ends were 6 bases for V and 5 bases for J; bases not matched to a gene: 9. Germline values: CDR1 SGHRS, CDR2 YFSETQ. Here the CDR3 DNA reads TGCGCCAGCACCCCCCAACTAGCGGGAGAGGAGACCCAGTACTTC. Protein product: CASTPQLAGEETQYF.

This chain joins TRBV11-1 and TRBJ2-3; D is possibly TRBD1 (5 bases). Trimming stripped 2 bases from V and 0 bases from J, with 6 bases between. Germline CDR1 is SGHAT and CDR2 is FQDESV (reference sequence). This CDR3 has 14 residues. DNA for the CDR3: TGTGCCAGCAGCTTACAGGGTAGCACAGATACGCAGTATTTT. Amino acids: CASSLQGSTDTQYF.

This chain's CDR3 is CASSGSGWAYNEQFF. In DNA, the CDR3 is TGCGCCAGCAGCGGTTCGGGGTGGGCCTACAATGAGCAGTTCTTC. The V and J genes are TRBV5-1 and TRBJ2-1, with TRBD2 as a possible D gene (5 bases). Germline assignment: CDR1 SGHRS and CDR2 YFSETQ. The CDR3 is made up of 15 amino acids. Trimming took off 4 bases at V and 2 bases at J, with 13 bases between the two ends.

Notes on this clone: One junction end does not reproduce the germline sequence, and a read error may be involved. The rearrangement uses TRBV28 and TRBJ1-1; D is unresolved. Germline loops: CDR1 MDHEN, CDR2 SYDVKM. CDR3 length: 8 residues. The CDR3 DNA reads TGCCGGGGCACTGAAGCTTTCTTT. As protein: CRGTEAFF. Supplemented by reference TRBV28 and TRBJ1-1, the full variable domain reads DVKVTQSSRYLVKRTGEKVFLECVQDMDHENMFWYRQDPGLGLRLIYFSYDVKMKEKGDIPEGYSVSREKKERFSLILESASTNQTSMYLCRGTEAFFGQGTRLTVV.

The rearrangement links TRBV5-4 to TRBJ2-5; no reliable D call. The CDR3 is made up of 14 amino acids. V dropped 1 base and J dropped 3 bases, with 10 bases sitting between them. Germline-derived CDR1 and CDR2 are SGHNT and YYREEE (reference sequence). This CDR3 reads CASSLSYAKETQYF. The DNA for the CDR3 is TGTGCCAGCAGCTTGTCGTACGCGAAAGAGACCCAGTACTTC.

The chain couples TRBV19 to TRBJ2-2; 11 bases line up with TRBD1. J gave up 4 bases and V 6 bases, and 19 bases lay outside the gene matches. Germline CDR1 LNHDA, CDR2 SQIVND (reference sequence). The length of the CDR3 is 20 residues. The CDR3 loop is CASSGLTGTGGLGVTGELFF. CDR3 nucleotide sequence: TGTGCCAGTAGCGGACTGACCGGGACAGGGGGGTTAGGTGTCACCGGGGAGCTGTTTTTT. The full variable domain, with the rest looked up from reference TRBV19 and TRBJ2-2, is DGGITQSPKYLFRKEGQNVTLSCEQNLNHDAMYWYRQDPGQGLRLIYYSQIVNDFQKGDIAEGYSVSREKKESFPLTVTSAQKNPTAFYLCASSGLTGTGGLGVTGELFFGEGSRLTVL.

J is TRBJ2-1 and V is TRBV5-1; 12 bases agree with TRBD2. Trimming removed 0 bases from V and 10 bases from J; junction bases left unmatched: 14. Germline loops: CDR1 SGHRS, CDR2 YFSETQ. This CDR3 has 18 residues. CDR3 loop: CASSLAETSGSSSREQFF. The CDR3 nucleotides are TGCGCCAGCAGCTTGGCCGAGACTAGCGGGAGTAGCAGTCGGGAGCAGTTCTTC.

The chain combines TRBV2 with TRBJ1-1; no firm D call. The V end was cut by 4 bases, the J end by 11 bases, with 17 bases between. There are 13 residues in the CDR3. Germline assignment: CDR1 SNHLY and CDR2 FYNNEI. The CDR3 coding sequence is TGTGCCAGCAGTGCTTGGACGGGGAGGGTGGCTTTCTTT. This gives the protein CASSAWTGRVAFF.

The V call is TRBV7-3, the J call TRBJ2-5, with TRBD2 matching over 8 bases. The CDR3 consists of 15 residues. Per the germline V gene, CDR1 is SGHTA and CDR2 is FQGTGA. The J segment lost 3 bases and the V segment lost 5 bases, leaving 8 bases of the junction unmatched. The CDR3 loop is CASSPGGAGKETQYF. For the CDR3, the DNA is TGTGCCAGCAGCCCGGGAGGGGCGGGAAAAGAGACCCAGTACTTC. The complete variable domain, with remaining parts taken from reference TRBV7-3 and TRBJ2-5, reads GAGVSQTPSNKVTEKGKYVELRCDPISGHTALYWYRQSLGQGPEFLIYFQGTGAADDSGLPNDRFFAVRPEGSVSTLKIQRTERGDSAVYLCASSPGGAGKETQYFGPGTRLLVL.

The chain is built from TRBV28 and TRBJ1-5, with TRBD1 matching over 7 bases. This CDR3 spans 15 amino acids. The germline V gene encodes CDR1 MDHEN and CDR2 SYDVKM. The ends lost 6 bases at V and 4 bases at J; junction bases unmatched: 9. CDR3 DNA sequence: TGTGCCAGCAGCCGCACCACAGGGGCAAATCAGCCCCAGCATTTT. Its translation: CASSRTTGANQPQHF.

V gene TRBV5-4 combines with J gene TRBJ2-1; 11 bases align to TRBD1. The CDR3 spans 15 residues. Germline loops: CDR1 SGHNT, CDR2 YYREEE (reference sequence). V dropped 3 bases and J dropped 3; count of bases not matched to a gene: 2. The CDR3 loop reads CASSWGTGGYNEQFF. CDR3 nucleotide sequence: TGTGCCAGCAGCTGGGGGACAGGGGGCTACAATGAGCAGTTCTTC.

This clone came up once. This chain links TRBV6-2 or TRBV6-3 with TRBJ2-7; the D gene is possibly TRBD1 (6 bases). In germline, CDR1 is MNHEY, CDR2 SVGEGT. With 6 bases removed from V and 7 bases from J, the gap between germline ends came to 16 bases. The CDR3 runs 13 residues. The CDR3 spells CASSPGGPWEQYV. The CDR3 nucleotides are TGTGCCAGCAGCCCTGGGGGCCCTTGGGAGCAGTACGTC.